These 2 T cell receptor beta chains originate from one sample sequenced in a study of Tregs in tolerant kidney transplant recipients. The assay was immunoSEQ multiplex PCR, and TCRdb's table has in-frame clones only and misses some. The sample has over 60,000 clones, roughly 84% seen once; the top ten hold 3.5% to 5.5%. Sample: CD4+ T cells from blood. The receptors come from a human donor in good health.

The rearrangement links TRBV9 to TRBJ1-1; D not resolved. This CDR3 region has 14 residues. Germline V gene lookup returns CDR1 SGDLS and CDR2 YYNGEE. V was pared by 4 bases and J by 1 base, with 11 bases between. The CDR3: CASSKPGGNTEAFF. DNA of the CDR3: TGTGCCAGCAGCAAGCCCGGAGGGAACACTGAAGCTTTCTTT.

The chain has TRBV5-1 and TRBJ2-7, with 14 bases that match TRBD2. This CDR3 comprises 17 residues. V dropped 6 bases and J dropped 2; count of bases not matched to a gene: 10. CDR1 is SGHRS and CDR2 is YFSETQ in the germline V gene. The CDR3 here is CASTRDGTSGSAYEQYF. The CDR3 DNA is TGCGCCAGCACCCGAGATGGGACTAGCGGGAGTGCCTACGAGCAGTACTTC. Based on the CDR3 plus reference TRBV5-1 and TRBJ2-7, the full variable domain is KAGVTQTPRYLIKTRGQQVTLSCSPISGHRSVSWYQQTPGQGLQFLFEYFSETQRNKGNFPGRFSGRQFSNSRSEMNVSTLELGDSALYLCASTRDGTSGSAYEQYFGPGTRLTVT.